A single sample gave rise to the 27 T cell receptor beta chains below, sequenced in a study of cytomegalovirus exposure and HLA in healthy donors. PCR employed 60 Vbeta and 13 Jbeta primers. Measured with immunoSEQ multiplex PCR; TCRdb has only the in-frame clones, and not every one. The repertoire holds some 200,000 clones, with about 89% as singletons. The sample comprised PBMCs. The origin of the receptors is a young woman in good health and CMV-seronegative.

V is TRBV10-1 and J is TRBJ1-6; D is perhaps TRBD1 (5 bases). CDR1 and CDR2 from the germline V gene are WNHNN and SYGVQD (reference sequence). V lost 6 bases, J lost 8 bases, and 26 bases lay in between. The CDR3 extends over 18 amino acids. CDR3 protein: CASRDRNKGRSDDSPLHF. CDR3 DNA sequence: TGCGCCAGCAGGGACCGGAACAAGGGGAGGAGTGACGATTCACCCCTCCACTTT.

This CDR3 is CASSRFGGPGELFF. The CDR3 DNA reads TGTGCCAGCAGTCGTTTCGGAGGGCCCGGGGAGCTGTTTTTT. V and J are TRBV5-4 and TRBJ2-2, with TRBD2 as a possible D gene (6 bases). This CDR3 contains 14 residues. Germline V gene data show CDR1 as SGHNT and CDR2 as YYREEE (reference sequence). Trimming shortened V by 5 bases and J by 6 bases, and 14 bases separated the two germline ends.

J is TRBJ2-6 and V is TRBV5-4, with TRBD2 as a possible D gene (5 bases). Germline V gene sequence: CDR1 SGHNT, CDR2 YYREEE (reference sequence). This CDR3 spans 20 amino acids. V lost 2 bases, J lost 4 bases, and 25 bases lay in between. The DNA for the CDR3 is TGTGCCAGCAGCTTAGGTGCGGGCAGTAGGCTTTTTCTCGGGGCCAACGTCCTGACTTTC. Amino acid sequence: CASSLGAGSRLFLGANVLTF.

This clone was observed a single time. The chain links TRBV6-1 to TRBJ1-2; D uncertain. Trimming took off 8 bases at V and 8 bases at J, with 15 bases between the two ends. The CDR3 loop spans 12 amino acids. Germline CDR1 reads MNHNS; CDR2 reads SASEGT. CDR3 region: CASVVSAGGYTF. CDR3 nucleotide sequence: TGTGCCAGCGTGGTCTCTGCTGGCGGCTACACCTTC.

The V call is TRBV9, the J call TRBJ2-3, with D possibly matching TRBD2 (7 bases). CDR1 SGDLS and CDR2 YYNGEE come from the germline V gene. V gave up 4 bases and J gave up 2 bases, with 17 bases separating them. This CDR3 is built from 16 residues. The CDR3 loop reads CASSRTSGGPTDTQYF. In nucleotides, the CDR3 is TGTGCCAGCAGCCGAACTTCGGGGGGCCCCACAGATACGCAGTATTTT.

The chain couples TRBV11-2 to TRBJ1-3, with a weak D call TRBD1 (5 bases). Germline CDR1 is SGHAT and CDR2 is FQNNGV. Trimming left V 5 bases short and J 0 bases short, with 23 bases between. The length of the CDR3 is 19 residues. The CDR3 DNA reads TGTGCCAGCAGCCCCGACAGATACCGACCTGACGGCTCTGGAAACACCATATATTTT. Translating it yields CASSPDRYRPDGSGNTIYF.

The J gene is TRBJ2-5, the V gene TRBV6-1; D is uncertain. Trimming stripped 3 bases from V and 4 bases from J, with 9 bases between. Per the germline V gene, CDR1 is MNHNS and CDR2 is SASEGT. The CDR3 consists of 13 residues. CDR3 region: CASSDGSLETQYF. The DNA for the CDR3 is TGTGCCAGCAGTGACGGTAGTTTAGAGACCCAGTACTTC.

CDR3 sequence: CASRPGVEGFYGYTF. The CDR3 DNA sequence: TGTGCCAGCAGACCCGGGGTGGAGGGTTTCTATGGCTACACCTTC. The chain carries TRBV2 and TRBJ1-2; D uncertain. Germline CDR1 SNHLY, CDR2 FYNNEI. The length of the CDR3 is 15 residues. Trimming shortened V by 6 bases and J by 4 bases, and 18 bases separated the two germline ends. The full variable domain, its missing parts supplied by reference TRBV2 and TRBJ1-2, is EPEVTQTPSHQVTQMGQEVILRCVPISNHLYFYWYRQILGQKVEFLVSFYNNEISEKSEIFDDQFSVERPDGSNFTLKIRSTKLEDSAMYFCASRPGVEGFYGYTFGSGTRLTVV.

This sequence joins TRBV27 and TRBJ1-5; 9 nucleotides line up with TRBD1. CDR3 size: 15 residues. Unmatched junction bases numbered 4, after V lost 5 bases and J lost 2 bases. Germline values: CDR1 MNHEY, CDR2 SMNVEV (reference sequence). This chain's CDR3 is CASSPRTGGNQPQHF. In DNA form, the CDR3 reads TGTGCCAGCAGTCCGCGGACAGGGGGCAATCAGCCCCAGCATTTT.

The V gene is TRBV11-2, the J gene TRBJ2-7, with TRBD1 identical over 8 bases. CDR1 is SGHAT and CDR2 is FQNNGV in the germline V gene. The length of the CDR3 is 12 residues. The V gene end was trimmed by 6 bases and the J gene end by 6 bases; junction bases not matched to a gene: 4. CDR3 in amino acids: CASRTGAREQYF. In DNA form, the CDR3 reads TGTGCCAGCAGGACAGGGGCACGCGAGCAGTACTTC. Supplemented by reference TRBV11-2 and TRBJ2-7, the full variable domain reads EAGVAQSPRYKIIEKRQSVAFWCNPISGHATLYWYQQILGQGPKLLIQFQNNGVVDDSQLPKDRFSAERLKGVDSTLKIQPAKLEDSAVYLCASRTGAREQYFGPGTRLTVT.

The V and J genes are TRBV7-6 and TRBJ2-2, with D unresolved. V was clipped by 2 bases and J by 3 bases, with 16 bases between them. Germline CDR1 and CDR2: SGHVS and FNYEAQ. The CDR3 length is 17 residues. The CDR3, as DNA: TGTGCCAGCAGCTTAAGTGGCGGAGTCGGTTACACCGGGGAGCTGTTTTTT. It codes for CASSLSGGVGYTGELFF. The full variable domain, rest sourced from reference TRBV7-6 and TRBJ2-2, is GAGVSQSPRYKVTKRGQDVALRCDPISGHVSLYWYRQALGQGPEFLTYFNYEAQQDKSGLPNDRFSAERPEGSISTLTIQRTEQRDSAMYRCASSLSGGVGYTGELFFGEGSRLTVL.

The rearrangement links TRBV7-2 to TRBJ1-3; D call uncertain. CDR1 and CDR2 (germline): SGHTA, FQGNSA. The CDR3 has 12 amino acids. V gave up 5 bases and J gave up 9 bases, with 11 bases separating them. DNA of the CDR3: TGTGCCAGCAGCCACCCGGGAGGCACCATATATTTT. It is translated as CASSHPGGTIYF.

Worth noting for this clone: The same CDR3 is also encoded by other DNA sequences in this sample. CDR3 DNA sequence: TGTGCCAGTAGCCGGGACAGGGCTGAAAAACTGTTTTTT. Encoded protein: CASSRDRAEKLFF. V gene TRBV19 combines with J gene TRBJ1-4, with 9 nucleotides matching TRBD1. The germline CDR1 and CDR2 sequences are LNHDA and SQIVND (reference sequence). The CDR3 covers 13 residues. Losses at the gene ends were 6 bases for V and 7 bases for J; bases not matched to a gene: 3.

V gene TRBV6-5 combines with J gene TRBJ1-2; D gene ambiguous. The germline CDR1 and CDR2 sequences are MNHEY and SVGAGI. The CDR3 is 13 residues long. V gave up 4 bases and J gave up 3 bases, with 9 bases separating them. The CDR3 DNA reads TGTGCCAGCAGTTCCCCAGATCACTATGGCTACACCTTC. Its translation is CASSSPDHYGYTF.

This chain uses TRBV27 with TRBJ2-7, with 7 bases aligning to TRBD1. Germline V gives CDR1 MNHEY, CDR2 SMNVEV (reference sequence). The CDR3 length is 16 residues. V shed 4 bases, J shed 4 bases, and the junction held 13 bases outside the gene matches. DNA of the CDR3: TGTGCCAGCAGTTCATCCCGGAACAGGGGCGCGTACGAGCAGTACTTC. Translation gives CASSSSRNRGAYEQYF.

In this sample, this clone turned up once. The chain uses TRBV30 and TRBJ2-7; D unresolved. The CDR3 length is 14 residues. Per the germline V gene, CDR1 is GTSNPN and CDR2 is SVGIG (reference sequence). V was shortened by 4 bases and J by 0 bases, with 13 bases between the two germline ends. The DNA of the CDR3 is TGTGCCTGGAACAGTGGCCTTCTCTCCTACGAGCAGTACTTC. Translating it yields CAWNSGLLSYEQYF.

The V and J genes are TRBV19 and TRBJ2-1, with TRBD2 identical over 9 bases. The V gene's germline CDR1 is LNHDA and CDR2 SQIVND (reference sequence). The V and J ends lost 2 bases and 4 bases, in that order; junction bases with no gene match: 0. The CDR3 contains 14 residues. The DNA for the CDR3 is TGTGCCAGTAGTATACTAGCGGGGTACAATGAGCAGTTCTTC. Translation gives CASSILAGYNEQFF.

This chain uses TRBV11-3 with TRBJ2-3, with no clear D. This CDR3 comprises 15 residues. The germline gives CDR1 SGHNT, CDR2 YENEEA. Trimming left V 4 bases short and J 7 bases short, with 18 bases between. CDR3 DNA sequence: TGTGCCAGCAGCTCCGATGGGCGAGACCGAAATACGCAGTATTTT. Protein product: CASSSDGRDRNTQYF.

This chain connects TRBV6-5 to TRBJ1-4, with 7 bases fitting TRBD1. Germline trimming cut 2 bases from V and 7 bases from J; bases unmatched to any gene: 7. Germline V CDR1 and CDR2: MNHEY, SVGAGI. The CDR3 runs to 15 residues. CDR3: CASSYDRARGEKLFF. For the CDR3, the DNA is TGTGCCAGCAGTTACGACAGGGCACGGGGTGAAAAACTGTTTTTT.

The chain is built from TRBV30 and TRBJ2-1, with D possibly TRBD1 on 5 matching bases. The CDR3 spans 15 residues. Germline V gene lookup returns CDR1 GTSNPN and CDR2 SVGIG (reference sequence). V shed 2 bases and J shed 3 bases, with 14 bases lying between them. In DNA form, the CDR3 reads TGTGCCTGGAGTAGAGGCAGGGTAGACTACAATGAGCAGTTCTTC. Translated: CAWSRGRVDYNEQFF.

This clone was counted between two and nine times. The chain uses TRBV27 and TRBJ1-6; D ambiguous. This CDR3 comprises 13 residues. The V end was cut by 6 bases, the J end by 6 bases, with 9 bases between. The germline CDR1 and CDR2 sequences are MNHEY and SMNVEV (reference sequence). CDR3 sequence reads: CASSRQANSPLHF. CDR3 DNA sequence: TGTGCCAGCAGCCGACAAGCTAATTCACCCCTCCACTTT.

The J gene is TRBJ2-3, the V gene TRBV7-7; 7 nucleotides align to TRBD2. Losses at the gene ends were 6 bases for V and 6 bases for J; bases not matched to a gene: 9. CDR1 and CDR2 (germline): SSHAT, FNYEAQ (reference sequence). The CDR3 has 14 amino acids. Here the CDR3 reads CASRYWREMDTQYF. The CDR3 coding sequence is TGTGCCAGCAGGTATTGGCGGGAGATGGATACGCAGTATTTT.

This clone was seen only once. The CDR3 protein is CASSLNYQMSEQYF. The CDR3 DNA follows: TGTGCCAGCAGTCTTAACTACCAGATGAGCGAGCAGTACTTC. The chain uses TRBV27 and TRBJ2-7; D remains unclear. CDR1 and CDR2 (germline): MNHEY, SMNVEV (reference sequence). Trimming removed 5 bases at V and 6 bases at J, with 17 bases between. The CDR3 extends over 14 amino acids.

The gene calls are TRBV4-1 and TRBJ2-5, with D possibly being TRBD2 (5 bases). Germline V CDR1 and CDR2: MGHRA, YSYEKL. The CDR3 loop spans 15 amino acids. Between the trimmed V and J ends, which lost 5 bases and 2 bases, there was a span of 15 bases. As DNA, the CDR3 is TGCGCCAGCAGCATTGATCTAGCACTACAAGAGACCCAGTACTTC. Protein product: CASSIDLALQETQYF.

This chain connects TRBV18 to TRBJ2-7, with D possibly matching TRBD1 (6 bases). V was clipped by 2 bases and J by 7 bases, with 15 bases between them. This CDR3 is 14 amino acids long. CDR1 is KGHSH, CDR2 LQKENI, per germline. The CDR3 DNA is TGTGCCAGCTCACCATCAGGGGTTGGGGGAGAGCAGTACTTC. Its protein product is CASSPSGVGGEQYF.

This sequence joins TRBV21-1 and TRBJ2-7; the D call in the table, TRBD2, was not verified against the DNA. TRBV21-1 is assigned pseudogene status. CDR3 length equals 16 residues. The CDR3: CASSKASSSPYYEQYF. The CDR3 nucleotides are TGTGCCAGCAGCAAGGCTTCATCTAGCCCCTACTACGAGCAGTACTTC.

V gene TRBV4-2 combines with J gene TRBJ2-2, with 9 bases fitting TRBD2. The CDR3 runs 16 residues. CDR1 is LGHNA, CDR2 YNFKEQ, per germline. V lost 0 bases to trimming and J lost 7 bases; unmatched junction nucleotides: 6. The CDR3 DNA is TGTGCCAGCAGCCAAGAGAGTAGCGGGGGTTACGGGGAGCTGTTTTTT. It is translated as CASSQESSGGYGELFF.